The rows below give T cell receptor beta chains drawn from one sample of a study of early T cells in non-severe SARS-CoV-2 infection. TCRdb reprocessed the 5' RACE reads with MiXCR, giving one entry per CDR3 protein. The data contain 80,000 or so distinct CDR3 sequences, around 6% of them singletons. Sequencing used whole blood. These receptors came from an adult who was a healthcare worker with PCR-confirmed SARS-CoV-2 infection or an uninfected control (not recorded which). The CDR3 runs from the conserved cysteine through the conserved F or W. The D gene is left open where the match is weak. Clone size is given for some rows only: seen once, a few or many times, or a class if the clone is expanded.

size: many; J: TRBJ1-1; V: TRBV7-9; D: NA; DNA: TGTGCCAGCAGCTCCGGATCGCACACTGAAGCTTTCTTT; CDR3: CASSSGSHTEAFF
size: NA; J: TRBJ2-1; V: TRBV6-5; D: NA; DNA: TGTGCCAGCAGTTCCGACGCAGGGAGCTCCTACAATGAGCAGTTCTTC; CDR3: CASSSDAGSSYNEQFF
size: many; J: TRBJ1-6; V: TRBV20-1; D: NA; DNA: TGCAGTGGTAGTGAACAGGCCTATAATTCACCCCTCCATTTT; CDR3: CSGSEQAYNSPLHF
size: few; J: TRBJ2-3; V: TRBV18; D: NA; DNA: TGTGCCAGCTCACCAAGACCGTCTAGCACAGATACGCAGTATTTT; CDR3: CASSPRPSSTDTQYF
size: few; J: TRBJ1-2; V: TRBV7-9; D: NA; DNA: TGTGCCAGCAGCTTGGACAGAGTTAACTATGGCTACACCTTC; CDR3: CASSLDRVNYGYTF
size: many; J: TRBJ2-7; V: TRBV19; D: TRBD2; DNA: TGTGCCAGTAGTTCACTAGCGGGGACCACCTACGAGCAGTACTTC; CDR3: CASSSLAGTTYEQYF
size: NA; J: TRBJ2-7; V: TRBV6-2/TRBV6-3; D: NA; DNA: TGTGCCAGCAGCCGGAAGTTAACCTACGAGCAGTACTTC; CDR3: CASSRKLTYEQYF
size: many; J: TRBJ2-7; V: TRBV6-1; D: TRBD2; DNA: TGTGCCAGCAGTCGACTAGCGGGAGAGGGCGAGCAGTACTTC; CDR3: CASSRLAGEGEQYF
size: many; J: TRBJ2-3; V: TRBV20-1; D: NA; DNA: TGCAGTGCTGGCCCCGAAGGCACAGATACGCAGTATTTT; CDR3: CSAGPEGTDTQYF
size: NA; J: TRBJ1-1; V: TRBV28; D: NA; DNA: TGTGCCAGCAGTTTGGGCAGAACGAACACTGAAGCTTTCTTT; CDR3: CASSLGRTNTEAFF
size: few; J: TRBJ1-6; V: TRBV2; D: NA; DNA: TGTGCCAGCACCGAGGAGGGGAAGGGCTCCTATAATTCACCCCTCCACTTT; CDR3: CASTEEGKGSYNSPLHF
size: few; J: TRBJ2-3; V: TRBV7-9; D: NA; DNA: TGTACCAGCAGCCAAGGGGCGGCAGATACGCAGTATTTT; CDR3: CTSSQGAADTQYF
size: NA; J: TRBJ2-7; V: TRBV5-4; D: NA; DNA: TGTGCCAGCAGCCGGGACCCCGGGGGCGAGCAGTACTTC; CDR3: CASSRDPGGEQYF
size: few; J: TRBJ2-1; V: TRBV20-1; D: TRBD1; DNA: TGCAGTGGCCAGGGGGATTCCAATGAGCAGTTCTTC; CDR3: CSGQGDSNEQFF
size: NA; J: TRBJ2-2; V: TRBV4-3; D: TRBD2; DNA: TGCGCCAGCAGCCCGGGGGCTAGCGGGATAACCGGGGAGCTGTTTTTT; CDR3: CASSPGASGITGELFF
size: many; J: TRBJ2-1; V: TRBV18; D: TRBD1; DNA: TGTGCCAGCTCACCACCGAGGGGACAGGGTGGAAATGAGCAGTTCTTC; CDR3: CASSPPRGQGGNEQFF
size: few; J: TRBJ1-1; V: TRBV20-1; D: NA; DNA: TGCAGTGCTAGGGGGATGGGGAACTCGGGCACTGAAGCTTTCTTT; CDR3: CSARGMGNSGTEAFF
size: many; J: TRBJ1-1; V: TRBV7-9; D: NA; DNA: TGTGCCAGCAGCCAAAAAAGGGACACTGAAGCTTTCTTT; CDR3: CASSQKRDTEAFF
size: many; J: TRBJ2-3; V: TRBV7-2; D: TRBD1; DNA: TGTGCCAGCAGCCCGACGGGACAGGTCAGGACAGATACGCAGTATTTT; CDR3: CASSPTGQVRTDTQYF
size: few; J: TRBJ2-2; V: TRBV19; D: TRBD1; DNA: TGTGCCAGTAGTAGCCGCCGGGACAGGGGCATTACCGGGGAGCTGTTTTTT; CDR3: CASSSRRDRGITGELFF
size: many; J: TRBJ2-2; V: TRBV9; D: TRBD2; DNA: TGTGCCAGCAGCCCAACCGGGGGGCTAGCGGGAGGCACCGGGGAGCTGTTTTTT; CDR3: CASSPTGGLAGGTGELFF
size: once; J: TRBJ2-1; V: TRBV11-2; D: NA; DNA: TGTGCCAGCAGCTCAAGGGTAATAGCTGTCGAGTTCTTC; CDR3: CASSSRVIAVEFF
size: many; J: TRBJ2-6; V: TRBV27; D: TRBD2; DNA: TGTGCCAGCAGTTTTAAGGGAGGGGAGACCTCTGGGGCCAACGTCCTGACTTTC; CDR3: CASSFKGGETSGANVLTF
size: NA; J: TRBJ1-1; V: TRBV18; D: TRBD1; DNA: TGTGCCAGCTCCCTAGACAGGGGTACTGAAGCTTTCTTT; CDR3: CASSLDRGTEAFF
size: NA; J: TRBJ1-6; V: TRBV11-2; D: NA; DNA: TGTGCCAGCAGCTTAGGTGCCCCCAATTCACCCCTCCACTTT; CDR3: CASSLGAPNSPLHF